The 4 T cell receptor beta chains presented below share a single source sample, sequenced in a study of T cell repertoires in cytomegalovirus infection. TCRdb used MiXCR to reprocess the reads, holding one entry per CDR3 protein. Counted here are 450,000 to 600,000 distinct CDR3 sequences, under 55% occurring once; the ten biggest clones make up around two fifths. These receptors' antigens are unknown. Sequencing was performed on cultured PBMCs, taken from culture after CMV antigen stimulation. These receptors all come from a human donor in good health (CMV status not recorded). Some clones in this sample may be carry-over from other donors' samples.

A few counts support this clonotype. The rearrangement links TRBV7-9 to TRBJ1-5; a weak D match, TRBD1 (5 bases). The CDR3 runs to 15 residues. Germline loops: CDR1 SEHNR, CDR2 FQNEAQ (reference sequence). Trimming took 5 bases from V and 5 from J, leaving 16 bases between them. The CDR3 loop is CASSRSGSGDQPQHF. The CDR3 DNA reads TGTGCCAGCAGCCGAAGTGGGTCGGGGGATCAGCCCCAGCATTTT. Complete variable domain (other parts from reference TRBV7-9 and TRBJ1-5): DTGVSQNPRHKITKRGQNVTFRCDPISEHNRLYWYRQTLGQGPEFLTYFQNEAQLEKSRLLSDRFSAERPKGSFSTLEIQRTEQGDSAMYLCASSRSGSGDQPQHFGDGTRLSIL.

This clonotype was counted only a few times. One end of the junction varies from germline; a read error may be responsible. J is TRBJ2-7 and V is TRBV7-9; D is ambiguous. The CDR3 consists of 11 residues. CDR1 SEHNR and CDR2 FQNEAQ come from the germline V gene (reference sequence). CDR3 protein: CASSLAGSTNF. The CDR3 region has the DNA TGTGCCAGCAGCTTAGCCGGCTCAACAAACTTC.

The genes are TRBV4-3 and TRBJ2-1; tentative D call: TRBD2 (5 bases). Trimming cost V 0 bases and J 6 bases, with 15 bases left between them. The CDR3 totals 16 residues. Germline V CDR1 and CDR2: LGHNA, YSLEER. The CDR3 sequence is CASSQDGGSLGNEQFF. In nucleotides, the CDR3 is TGCGCCAGCAGCCAAGATGGAGGTTCCCTGGGCAATGAGCAGTTCTTC.

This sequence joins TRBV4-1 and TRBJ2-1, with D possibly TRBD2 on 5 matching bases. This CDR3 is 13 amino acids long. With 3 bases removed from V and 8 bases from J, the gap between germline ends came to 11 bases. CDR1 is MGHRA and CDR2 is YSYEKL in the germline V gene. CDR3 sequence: CASSQSGLDEQFF. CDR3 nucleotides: TGCGCCAGCAGCCAGTCGGGGTTGGATGAGCAGTTCTTC.